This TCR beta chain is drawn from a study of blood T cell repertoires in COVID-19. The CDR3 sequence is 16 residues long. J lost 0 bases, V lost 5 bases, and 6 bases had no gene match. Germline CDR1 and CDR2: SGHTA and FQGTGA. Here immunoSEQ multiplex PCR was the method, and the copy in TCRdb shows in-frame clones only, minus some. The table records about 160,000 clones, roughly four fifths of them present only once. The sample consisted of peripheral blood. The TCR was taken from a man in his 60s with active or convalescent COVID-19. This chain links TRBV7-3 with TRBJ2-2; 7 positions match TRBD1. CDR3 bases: TGTGCCAGCAGCCCGGACAGGACGGCGAACACCGGGGAGCTGTTTTTT. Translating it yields CASSPDRTANTGELFF.